One sample yielded the 17 T cell receptor beta chains listed below, sequenced in a study of blood T cells in healthy people across ages. Alongside a J-beta primer mix, a sample-barcoded 5' primer served in a second PCR lasting about 7 to 11 cycles. TCRdb re-derived calls from the 5' RACE reads in MiXCR, one entry per CDR3 protein. The sample carries some 890,000 distinct CDR3 sequences, roughly 28% recorded once. This same sample was also part of a study on T cells of mothers and their children.

The sequencing sample was made of blood. The receptors originated from a woman between 40 and 55 years old in good health.

This clonotype turned up a few times. The chain links TRBV4-3 to TRBJ1-2; a possible D gene is TRBD1 (6 bases). The CDR3 contains 15 residues. V was clipped by 1 base and J by 6 bases, with 15 bases between them. Germline values: CDR1 LGHNA, CDR2 YSLEER. CDR3 nucleotides: TGCGCCAGCAGCCAAGGCCGGGGGCTAGGGGATGGCTACACCTTC. It codes for CASSQGRGLGDGYTF.

There are a few counts of this clonotype. V is TRBV5-1 and J is TRBJ2-1; no firm D call. The CDR3 extends over 16 amino acids. Deletions cut 0 bases from V and 0 bases from J, with 10 bases between. The germline gives CDR1 SGHRS, CDR2 YFSETQ. The CDR3 reads CASSLAWRSSYNEQFF. CDR3 in DNA: TGCGCCAGCAGCTTGGCCTGGCGGAGCTCCTACAATGAGCAGTTCTTC.

This clonotype was observed at least ten times. The rearrangement joins TRBV28 to TRBJ1-6; no reliable D call. The germline V and J ends were trimmed by 5 bases and 9 bases, with 5 bases remaining between them. From germline, CDR1 is MDHEN and CDR2 SYDVKM. The CDR3 sequence is 11 residues long. CDR3 loop: CASSRSSPLHF. CDR3 nucleotide sequence: TGTGCCAGCAGTCGTAGTTCACCCCTCCACTTT.

The chain links TRBV7-2 to TRBJ2-3, with D possibly TRBD2 on 5 matching bases. CDR1 is SGHTA, CDR2 FQGNSA, per germline. The CDR3 sequence is 14 residues long. Deletions cut 1 base from V and 10 bases from J, with 15 bases between. CDR3 sequence reads: CASSLEPSTDAQYF. CDR3 in DNA: TGTGCCAGCAGCTTAGAGCCTAGCACAGACGCGCAGTATTTT.

Concerning this clonotype: One junction end disagrees with the germline gene, perhaps due to a read error. This sequence joins TRBV5-1 and TRBJ2-3, with D uncertain. CDR3 length: 12 residues. The germline V gene has CDR1 SGHRS and CDR2 YFSETQ. CDR3 bases: TGTGCCAGCAGACCAAGCACAGATACGCAGTATTTT. This encodes CASRPSTDTQYF.

J is TRBJ2-7 and V is TRBV6-1; 8 bases match TRBD1. The CDR3 covers 17 residues. The ends lost 6 bases at V and 1 base at J; junction bases unmatched: 14. The germline V gene has CDR1 MNHNS and CDR2 SASEGT. Written as DNA, the CDR3 is TGTGCCAGCAGCGAACCCAGGGGACAGGAGCCTTCCTACGAGCAGTACTTC. This gives the protein CASSEPRGQEPSYEQYF.

Only a few counts were recorded for this clonotype. The chain has TRBV28 and TRBJ2-5, with 10 bases lining up with TRBD2. J gave up 4 bases and V 6 bases, and 8 bases lay outside the gene matches. Germline V gives CDR1 MDHEN, CDR2 SYDVKM. The CDR3 is 15 residues long. CDR3 sequence: CASRPSGGAGETQYF. CDR3 nucleotides: TGTGCCAGCAGGCCGAGCGGGGGGGCCGGAGAGACCCAGTACTTC.

For this clonotype: Because the CDR3's place on the DNA is in doubt, the DNA is left out and the CDR3 is given as listed by TCRdb. V usage is TRBV20-1 and J usage is TRBJ1-5; the table calls TRBD1, which could not be checked here. Germline CDR1 and CDR2: DFQATT and SNEGSKA (reference sequence). The CDR3 totals 23 residues, both ends included. CDR3 region: CSARLGAREQFFGPGTDHQPQHF.

A word on this clonotype: A read error may produce the germline difference seen at one junction end. This chain joins TRBV5-1 and TRBJ2-6; D is perhaps TRBD1 (5 bases). Germline-derived CDR1 and CDR2 are SGHRS and YFSETQ. The length of the CDR3 is 16 residues. The DNA of the CDR3 is TGCGCCAGCATAGACAGTGAAAACTCTGGGGCCAACGTCCCGACTTTC. Its protein product is CASIDSENSGANVPTF.

The rearrangement links TRBV25-1 to TRBJ1-1; possible D gene TRBD1, 5 bases. The CDR3 runs 17 residues. Germline lookup yields CDR1 MGHDK and CDR2 SYGVNS. The V end lost 4 bases, the J end lost 1 base, and 19 bases lay between the germline ends. The chain's CDR3 is CASSAGGIGGWNTEAFF. In DNA, the CDR3 is TGTGCCAGCAGTGCTGGGGGAATAGGAGGTTGGAACACTGAAGCTTTCTTT.

V and J are TRBV13 and TRBJ2-7; 7 nucleotides line up with TRBD1. Germline values: CDR1 PRHDT, CDR2 FYEKMQ (reference sequence). This CDR3 is 12 amino acids long. V was pared by 3 bases and J by 12 bases, with 8 bases of the junction left unmatched. The CDR3 sequence: CASSFGTALRYF. The DNA for the CDR3 is TGTGCCAGCAGCTTTGGGACAGCCCTACGGTACTTC.

The gene calls are TRBV7-2 and TRBJ2-1, with D perhaps assigned TRBD1 or TRBD2 (5 bases each). The CDR3 has 14 residues. Germline V gene sequence: CDR1 SGHTA, CDR2 FQGNSA. Deletions cut 5 bases from V and 6 bases from J, with 14 bases between. The CDR3: CASSPGTRGNEQFF. The CDR3 bases are TGTGCCAGCAGCCCCGGGACCCGGGGCAATGAGCAGTTCTTC.

The genes are TRBV20-1 and TRBJ2-4; D is uncertain. The closer fit of TRBJ2-7 to the DNA end suggests the J call may be wrong. The CDR3 contains 13 residues. From germline, CDR1 is DFQATT and CDR2 SNEGSKA (reference sequence). CDR3 loop: CSARDSRRDEQYF. CDR3 bases: TGCAGTGCTAGAGATAGCAGAAGGGACGAGCAGTACTTC.

Points on this clonotype: A much bigger clone sits one base away, suggesting this may be a read error. The chain links TRBV15 to TRBJ2-5; 9 bases fit TRBD2. This CDR3 comprises 16 residues. From germline, CDR1 is LNHNV and CDR2 YYDKDF (reference sequence). V gave up 5 bases and J gave up 5 bases; unmatched junction bases: 12. CDR3: CATSVGSGGLHETQYF. In DNA form, the CDR3 reads TGTGCCACCAGCGTAGGCAGCGGGGGGCTCCATGAGACCCAGTACTTC.

This chain uses TRBV6-5 with TRBJ2-5, with D perhaps TRBD2 (5 bases). The CDR3 covers 13 residues. Germline V gives CDR1 MNHEY, CDR2 SVGAGI. Trimming cost V 1 base and J 5 bases, with 8 bases left between them. The DNA of the CDR3 is TGTGCCAGCAGTTACTGGACTGGCGAGACCCAGTACTTC. This translates into CASSYWTGETQYF.

The chain links TRBV10-3 to TRBJ1-2; D unresolved. CDR1 ENHRY and CDR2 SYGVKD come from the germline V gene. This CDR3 has 16 residues. The V gene lost 1 base and the J gene lost 8 bases, with 20 bases spanning the gap. The CDR3 region is CAISELRWQSGDGYTF. Written as DNA, the CDR3 is TGTGCCATCAGTGAGTTAAGATGGCAGTCTGGCGACGGCTACACCTTC.

The chain links TRBV18 to TRBJ2-3, with 8 bases identical to TRBD2. Germline values: CDR1 KGHSH, CDR2 LQKENI. CDR3 length: 13 amino acids. Trimming cost V 3 bases and J 6 bases; bases outside gene matches: 2. The DNA of the CDR3 is TGTGCCAGCTCACCGGGACTAGGGGATACGCAGTATTTT. It specifies CASSPGLGDTQYF.